Sequencing of this T cell receptor beta chain was carried out in a study of T cells in Graves' hyperthyroidism and ophthalmopathy. Study-wide context: Once the initial diagnosis was made, peripheral blood was obtained before any treatment. Study findings and constraints: Appearing also in blood were most of the thyroid clonotypes expanded above 0.001.

RNA transcripts were the template for amplifying TCR beta CDR3 regions. Researchers ran a first-round RT-PCR on the TCR CDR3 using the HTBI primer set. TCRdb fed the multiplex PCR reads into MiXCR, producing one record per CDR3 protein. Altogether approximately 380,000 distinct CDR3 sequences are present, about 14% being singletons, with the ten largest covering 25% to 30%. There are many counts of this clonotype. Its antigen remains unidentified. The CDR3 spans 14 residues. Trimming at V came to 6 bases and at J to 9 bases, leaving 8 bases not matched to a gene. Duration under 3 months, a NOSPECS grade of at least 4, and a Clinical Activity Score of at least 3 characterized the ophthalmopathy patients.

The receptor comes from a man aged 45-65 years with Graves' ophthalmopathy. This rearrangement joins TRBV12-3 or TRBV12-4 to TRBJ2-1; 10 nucleotides line up with TRBD1. The material sequenced was blood. CDR3 coding DNA: TGTGCCAGCAGGAGGGACAGGGGTTCCACTGAGCAGTTCTTC. Amino acid sequence: CASRRDRGSTEQFF.